This T cell receptor beta chain was profiled in a study of identical twins. V was cut by 6 bases and J by 13 bases, with 19 bases left in between. The CDR3 has 13 residues. Germline loops: CDR1 MNHNY, CDR2 SVGAGI (reference sequence). TCRdb itself ran the 5' RACE reads through MiXCR, one entry per CDR3 protein. The data hold more than 200,000 distinct CDR3 sequences, with over 12% observed a single time. This clonotype was recorded a few times. The sample consisted of memory (CD45RO+) T cells sorted from blood. V usage is TRBV6-6 and J usage is TRBJ2-4; weak D call: TRBD2 (5 bases). This sequence originates from a woman aged 18-29 years in good health. The CDR3 loop reads CASSSAEDSGQYF. Here the CDR3 DNA reads TGTGCCAGCAGCAGCGCCGAGGACTCGGGACAGTACTTC.